This record looks at one T cell receptor (beta chain) sequence and its context. Its cognate antigen is unknown. These data come from a study of cytomegalovirus exposure and HLA in healthy donors. Findings and limits, study-wide: CMV antigen specificity was confirmed in vitro for a few CMV-associated chains. Within the data, a cluster of highly shared sequence variants was likely a sequencing artifact. Looking again later, the authors saw that most CMV-associated TCR beta chains seemed HLA-restricted.

Primers for the PCR totalled 60 Vbeta and 13 Jbeta. Data came from immunoSEQ multiplex PCR; TCRdb stores just in-frame clones and leaves some out. In the table there are over 80,000 clones, around 85% of which are singletons. Germline V gives CDR1 SQVTM, CDR2 ANQGSEA. Trimming removed 5 bases from V and 0 bases from J, with 13 bases in between. This CDR3 has 14 amino acids. This chain joins TRBV29-1 and TRBJ1-2, with D possibly matching TRBD1 (6 bases). This sequence originates from a man aged 40-49 years in good health and CMV-seropositive. Sequencing was done on a sample of PBMCs. CDR3 bases: TGCAGCGTTCTAAGGACAGCCACTAACTATGGCTACACCTTC. Translating it yields CSVLRTATNYGYTF.